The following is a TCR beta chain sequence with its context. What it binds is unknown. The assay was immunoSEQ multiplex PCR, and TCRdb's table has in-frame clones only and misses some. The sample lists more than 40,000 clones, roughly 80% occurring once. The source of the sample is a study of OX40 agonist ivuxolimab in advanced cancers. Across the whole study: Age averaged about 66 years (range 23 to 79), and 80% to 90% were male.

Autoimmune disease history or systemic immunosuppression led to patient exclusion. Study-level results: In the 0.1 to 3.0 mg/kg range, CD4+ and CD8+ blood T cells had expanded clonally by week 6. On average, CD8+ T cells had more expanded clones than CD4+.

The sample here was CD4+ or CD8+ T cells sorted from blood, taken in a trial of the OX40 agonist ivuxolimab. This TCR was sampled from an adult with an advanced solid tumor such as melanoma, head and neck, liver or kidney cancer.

The CDR3 is CASSPSGLANYNEQFF. CDR3 nucleotide sequence: TGTGCCAGCAGCCCTTCGGGACTAGCAAACTACAATGAGCAGTTCTTC. This chain links TRBV9 with TRBJ2-1, with 9 bases aligning to TRBD2. The V segment lost 4 bases and the J segment 3 bases; nucleotides outside the gene matches: 8. The germline V gene has CDR1 SGDLS and CDR2 YYNGEE. This CDR3 is built from 16 residues.